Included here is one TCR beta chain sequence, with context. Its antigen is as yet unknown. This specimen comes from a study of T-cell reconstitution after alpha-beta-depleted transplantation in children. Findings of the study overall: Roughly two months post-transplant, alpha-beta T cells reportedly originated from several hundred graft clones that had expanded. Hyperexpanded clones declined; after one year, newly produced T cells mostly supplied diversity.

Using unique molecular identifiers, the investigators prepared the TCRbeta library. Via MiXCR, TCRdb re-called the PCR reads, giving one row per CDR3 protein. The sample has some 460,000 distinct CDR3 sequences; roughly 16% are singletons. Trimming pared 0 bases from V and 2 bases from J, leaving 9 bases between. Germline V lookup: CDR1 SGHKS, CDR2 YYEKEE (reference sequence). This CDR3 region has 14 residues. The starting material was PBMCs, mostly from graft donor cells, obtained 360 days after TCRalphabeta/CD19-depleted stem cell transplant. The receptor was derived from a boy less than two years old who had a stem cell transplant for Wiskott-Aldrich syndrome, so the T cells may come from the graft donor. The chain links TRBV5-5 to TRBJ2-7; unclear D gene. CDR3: CASSLDQRPYEQYF. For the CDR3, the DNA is TGTGCCAGCAGCTTGGACCAAAGGCCCTACGAGCAGTACTTC.